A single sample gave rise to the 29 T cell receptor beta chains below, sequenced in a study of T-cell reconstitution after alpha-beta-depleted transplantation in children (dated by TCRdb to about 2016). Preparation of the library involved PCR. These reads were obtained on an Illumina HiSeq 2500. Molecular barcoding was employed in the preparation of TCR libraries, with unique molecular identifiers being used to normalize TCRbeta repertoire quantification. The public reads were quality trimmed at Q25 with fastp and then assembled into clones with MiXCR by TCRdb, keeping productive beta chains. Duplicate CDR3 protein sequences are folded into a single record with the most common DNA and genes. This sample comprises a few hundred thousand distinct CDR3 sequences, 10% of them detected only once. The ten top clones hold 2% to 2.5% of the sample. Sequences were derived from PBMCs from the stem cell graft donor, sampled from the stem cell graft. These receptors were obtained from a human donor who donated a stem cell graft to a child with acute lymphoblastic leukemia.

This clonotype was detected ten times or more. The CDR3 loop reads CASSQDLAGLGEQYF. CDR3 nucleotide sequence: TGCGCCAGCAGCCAAGATCTAGCAGGGTTGGGCGAGCAGTACTTC. This chain joins TRBV4-3 and TRBJ2-7; D assignment may be TRBD1 or TRBD2 (5 bases each). V dropped 0 bases and J dropped 6 bases, with 15 bases sitting between them. CDR3 length: 15 amino acids. Germline V gene data show CDR1 as LGHNA and CDR2 as YSLEER.

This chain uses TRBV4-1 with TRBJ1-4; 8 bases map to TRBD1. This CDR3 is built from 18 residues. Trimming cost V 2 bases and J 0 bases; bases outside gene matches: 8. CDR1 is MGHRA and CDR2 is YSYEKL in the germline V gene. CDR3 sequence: CASSQTPGGLTTNEKLFF. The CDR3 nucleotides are TGCGCCAGCAGCCAAACCCCAGGGGGCTTAACAACTAATGAAAAACTGTTTTTT.

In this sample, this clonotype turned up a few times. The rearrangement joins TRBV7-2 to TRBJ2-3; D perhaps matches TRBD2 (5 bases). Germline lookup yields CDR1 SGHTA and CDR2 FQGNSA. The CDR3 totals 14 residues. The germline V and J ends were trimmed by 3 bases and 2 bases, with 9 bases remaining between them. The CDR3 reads CASSFWTATDTQYF. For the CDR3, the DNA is TGTGCCAGCAGCTTTTGGACTGCCACAGATACGCAGTATTTT.

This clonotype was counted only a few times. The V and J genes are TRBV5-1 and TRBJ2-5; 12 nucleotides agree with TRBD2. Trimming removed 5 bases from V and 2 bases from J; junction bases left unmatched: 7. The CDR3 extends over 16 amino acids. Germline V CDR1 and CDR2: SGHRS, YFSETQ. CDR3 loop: CASRSALAGGQETQYF. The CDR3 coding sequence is TGCGCCAGCAGATCCGCCCTAGCGGGAGGGCAAGAGACCCAGTACTTC.

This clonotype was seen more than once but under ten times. The chain's CDR3 is CASSKVGGLRPETQYF. The CDR3 coding sequence is TGTGCCAGCAGCAAAGTGGGAGGGTTGAGGCCAGAGACCCAGTACTTC. The chain carries TRBV21-1 and TRBJ2-5; TRBD2 is the table's D call, not checked against the DNA. TRBV21-1 is labeled a pseudogene. This CDR3 has 16 amino acids.

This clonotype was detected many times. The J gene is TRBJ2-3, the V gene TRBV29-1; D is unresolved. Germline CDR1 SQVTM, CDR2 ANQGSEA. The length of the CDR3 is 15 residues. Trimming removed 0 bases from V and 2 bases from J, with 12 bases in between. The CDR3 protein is CSVEDFIGITDTQYF. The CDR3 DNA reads TGCAGCGTTGAAGATTTTATCGGAATCACAGATACGCAGTATTTT.

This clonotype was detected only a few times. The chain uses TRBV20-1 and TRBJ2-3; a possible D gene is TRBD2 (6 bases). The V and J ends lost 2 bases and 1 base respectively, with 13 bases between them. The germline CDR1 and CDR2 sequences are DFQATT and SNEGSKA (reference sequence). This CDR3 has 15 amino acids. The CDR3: CSARNPGEGTDTQYF. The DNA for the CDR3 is TGCAGTGCTAGAAATCCGGGAGAGGGCACAGATACGCAGTATTTT.

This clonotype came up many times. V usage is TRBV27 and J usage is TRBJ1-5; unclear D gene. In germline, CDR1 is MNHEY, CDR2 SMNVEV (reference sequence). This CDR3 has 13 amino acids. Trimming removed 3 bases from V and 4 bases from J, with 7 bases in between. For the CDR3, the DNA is TGTGCCAGCAGTTTGGCCGTAAATCAGCCCCAGCATTTT. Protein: CASSLAVNQPQHF.

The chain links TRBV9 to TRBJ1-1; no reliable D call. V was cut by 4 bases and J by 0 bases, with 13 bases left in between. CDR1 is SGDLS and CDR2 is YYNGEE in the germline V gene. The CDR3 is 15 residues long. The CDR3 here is CASSTHIAMNTEAFF. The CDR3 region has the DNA TGTGCCAGCAGCACCCATATTGCCATGAACACTGAAGCTTTCTTT.

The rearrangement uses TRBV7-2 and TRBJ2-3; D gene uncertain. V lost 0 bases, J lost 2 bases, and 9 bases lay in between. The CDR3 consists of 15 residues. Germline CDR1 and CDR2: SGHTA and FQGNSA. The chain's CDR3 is CASSLAWIATDTQYF. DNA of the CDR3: TGTGCCAGCAGCTTAGCGTGGATAGCCACAGATACGCAGTATTTT.

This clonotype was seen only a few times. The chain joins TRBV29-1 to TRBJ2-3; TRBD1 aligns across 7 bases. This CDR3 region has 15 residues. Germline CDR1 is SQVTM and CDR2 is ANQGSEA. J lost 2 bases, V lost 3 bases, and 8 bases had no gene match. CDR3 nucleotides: TGCAGCGTTGATGGGACAGTAAGCGTCACAGATACGCAGTATTTT. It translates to CSVDGTVSVTDTQYF.

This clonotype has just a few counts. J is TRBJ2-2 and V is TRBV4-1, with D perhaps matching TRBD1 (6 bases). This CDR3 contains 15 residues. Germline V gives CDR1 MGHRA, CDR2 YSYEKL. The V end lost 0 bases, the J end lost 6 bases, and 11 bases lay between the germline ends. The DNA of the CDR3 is TGCGCCAGCAGCCAAGATGGTCAGGGGCCCGGGGAGCTGTTTTTT. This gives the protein CASSQDGQGPGELFF.

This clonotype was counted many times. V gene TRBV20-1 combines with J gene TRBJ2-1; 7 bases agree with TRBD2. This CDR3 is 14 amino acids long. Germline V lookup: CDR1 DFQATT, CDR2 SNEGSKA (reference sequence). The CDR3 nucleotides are TGCAGCAAAAGTATCGCGGGAGCGGGCAATGAGCAGTTCTTC. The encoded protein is CSKSIAGAGNEQFF.

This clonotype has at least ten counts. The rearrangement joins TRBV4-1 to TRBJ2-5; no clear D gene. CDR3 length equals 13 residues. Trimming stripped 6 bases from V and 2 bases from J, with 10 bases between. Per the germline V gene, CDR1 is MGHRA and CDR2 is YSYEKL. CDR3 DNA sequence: TGCGCCAGCAGTCCCAACTCTCAAGAGACCCAGTACTTC. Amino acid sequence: CASSPNSQETQYF.

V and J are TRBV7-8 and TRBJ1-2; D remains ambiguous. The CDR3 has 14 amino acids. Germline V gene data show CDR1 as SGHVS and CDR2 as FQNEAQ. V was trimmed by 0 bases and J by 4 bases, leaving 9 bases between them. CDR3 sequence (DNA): TGTGCCAGCAGCTTAGCAAGACATCCCTATGGCTACACCTTC. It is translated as CASSLARHPYGYTF.

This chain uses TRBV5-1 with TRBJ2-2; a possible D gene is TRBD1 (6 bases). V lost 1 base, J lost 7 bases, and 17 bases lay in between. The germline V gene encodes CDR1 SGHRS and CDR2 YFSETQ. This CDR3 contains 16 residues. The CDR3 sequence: CASSLSGTKPGGELFF. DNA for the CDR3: TGCGCCAGCAGCTTGTCCGGGACAAAGCCTGGCGGGGAGCTGTTTTTT.

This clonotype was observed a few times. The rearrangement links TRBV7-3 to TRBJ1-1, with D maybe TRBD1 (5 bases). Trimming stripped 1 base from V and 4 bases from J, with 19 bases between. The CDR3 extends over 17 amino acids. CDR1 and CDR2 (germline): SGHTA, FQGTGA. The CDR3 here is CASSLRGDIGGGTEAFF. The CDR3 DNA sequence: TGTGCCAGCAGCTTAAGGGGTGACATTGGGGGGGGCACTGAAGCTTTCTTT.

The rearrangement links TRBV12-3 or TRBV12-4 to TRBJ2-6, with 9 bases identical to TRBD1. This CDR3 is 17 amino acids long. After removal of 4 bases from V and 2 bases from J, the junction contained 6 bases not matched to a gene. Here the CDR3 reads CASSYGTGRAGANVLTF. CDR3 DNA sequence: TGTGCCAGCAGTTATGGGACAGGGAGAGCTGGGGCCAACGTCCTGACTTTC.

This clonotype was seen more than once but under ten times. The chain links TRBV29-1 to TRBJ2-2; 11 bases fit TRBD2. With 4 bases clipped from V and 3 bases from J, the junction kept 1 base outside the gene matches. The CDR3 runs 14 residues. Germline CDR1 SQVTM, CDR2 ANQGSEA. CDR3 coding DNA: TGCAGCGTTGTACTAGCGGGAGACACCGGGGAGCTGTTTTTT. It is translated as CSVVLAGDTGELFF.

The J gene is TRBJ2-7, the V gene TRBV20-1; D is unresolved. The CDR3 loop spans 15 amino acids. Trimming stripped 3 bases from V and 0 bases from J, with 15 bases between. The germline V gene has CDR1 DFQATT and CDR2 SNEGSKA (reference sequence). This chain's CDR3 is CSARYSSRSSYEQYF. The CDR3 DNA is TGCAGTGCTAGGTACAGCAGTCGCAGCTCCTACGAGCAGTACTTC.

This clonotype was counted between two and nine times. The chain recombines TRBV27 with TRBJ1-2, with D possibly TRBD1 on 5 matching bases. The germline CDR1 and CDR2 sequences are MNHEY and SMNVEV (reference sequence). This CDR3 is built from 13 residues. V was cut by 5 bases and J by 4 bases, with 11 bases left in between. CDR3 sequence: CASSLDKSYGYTF. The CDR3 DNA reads TGTGCCAGCAGTCTGGACAAGAGCTATGGCTACACCTTC.

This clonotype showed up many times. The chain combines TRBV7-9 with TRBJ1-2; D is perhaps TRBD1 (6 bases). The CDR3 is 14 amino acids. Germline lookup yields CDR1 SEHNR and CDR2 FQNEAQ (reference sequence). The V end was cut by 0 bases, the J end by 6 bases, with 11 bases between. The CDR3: CASSLAGTPHGYTF. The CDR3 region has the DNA TGTGCCAGCAGCTTAGCCGGGACACCACATGGCTACACCTTC.

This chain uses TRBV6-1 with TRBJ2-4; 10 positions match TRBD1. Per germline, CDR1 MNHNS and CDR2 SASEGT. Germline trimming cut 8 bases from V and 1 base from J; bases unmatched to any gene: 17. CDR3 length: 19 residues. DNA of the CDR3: TGTGCCAGCCGGAGGGGGGGGAGACCGGGACAGGGGGCCAAAAACATTCAGTACTTC. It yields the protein CASRRGGRPGQGAKNIQYF.

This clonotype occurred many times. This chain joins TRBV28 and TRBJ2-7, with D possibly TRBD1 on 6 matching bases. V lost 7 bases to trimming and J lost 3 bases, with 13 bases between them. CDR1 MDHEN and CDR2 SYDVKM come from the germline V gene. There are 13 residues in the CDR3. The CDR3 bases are TGTGCCAGCACCGGGACACCGAACTACGAGCAGTACTTC. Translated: CASTGTPNYEQYF.

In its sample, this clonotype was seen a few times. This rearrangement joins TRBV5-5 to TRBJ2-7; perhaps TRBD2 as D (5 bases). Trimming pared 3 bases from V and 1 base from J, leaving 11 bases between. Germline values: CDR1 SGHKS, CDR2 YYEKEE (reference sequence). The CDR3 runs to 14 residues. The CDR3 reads CASSYGRESYEQYF. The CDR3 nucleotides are TGTGCCAGCAGCTACGGACGGGAATCCTACGAGCAGTACTTC.

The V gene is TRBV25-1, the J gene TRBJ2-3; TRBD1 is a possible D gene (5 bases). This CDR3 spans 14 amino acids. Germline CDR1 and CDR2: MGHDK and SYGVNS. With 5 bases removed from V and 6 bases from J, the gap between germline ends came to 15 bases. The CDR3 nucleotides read TGTGCCAGCAGTCTTGCAGGGTTGGCGGATACGCAGTATTTT. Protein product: CASSLAGLADTQYF.

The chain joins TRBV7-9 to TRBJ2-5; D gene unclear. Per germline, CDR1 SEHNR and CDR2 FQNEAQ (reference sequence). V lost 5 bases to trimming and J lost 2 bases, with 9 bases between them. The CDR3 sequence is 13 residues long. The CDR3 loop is CASSITPQETQYF. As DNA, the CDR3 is TGTGCCAGCAGCATTACACCTCAAGAGACCCAGTACTTC.

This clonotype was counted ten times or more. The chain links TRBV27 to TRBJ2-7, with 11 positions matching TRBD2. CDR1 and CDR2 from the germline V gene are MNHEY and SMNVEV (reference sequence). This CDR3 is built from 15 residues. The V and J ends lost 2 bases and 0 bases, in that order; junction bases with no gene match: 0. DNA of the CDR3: TGTGCCAGCAGTTTACTAGCGGGAGGCTCCTACGAGCAGTACTTC. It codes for CASSLLAGGSYEQYF.

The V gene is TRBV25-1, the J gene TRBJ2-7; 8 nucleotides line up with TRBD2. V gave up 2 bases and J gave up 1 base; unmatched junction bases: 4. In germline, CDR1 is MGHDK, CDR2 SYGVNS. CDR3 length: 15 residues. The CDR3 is CASSEEPSGSYEQYF. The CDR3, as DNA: TGTGCCAGCAGTGAAGAGCCTAGCGGGTCCTACGAGCAGTACTTC.